The sequence of this TCR beta chain was determined in a study of CD8 T cells in ankylosing spondylitis. Findings and caveats of the study: Roughly eight highly homologous variants formed a TCR beta motif that appeared characteristic of ankylosing spondylitis blood. There was reportedly significant enrichment of clones that were disease-linked in matched ankylosing spondylitis synovial fluid.

TCRdb reprocessed the 5' RACE reads with MiXCR, giving one entry per CDR3 protein. This table has more than 300,000 distinct CDR3 sequences, 9.5% to 13% appearing once. The V segment lost 4 bases and the J segment 2 bases; nucleotides outside the gene matches: 8. The CDR3 contains 15 residues. This clonotype has a count of ten or more. Its target is not known. The sample was blood, either unsorted or a sorted T cell fraction (not recorded which). This rearrangement joins TRBV12-3 or TRBV12-4 to TRBJ2-7; TRBD1 matches at 7 bases. This sequence originates from a female donor with ankylosing spondylitis or in good health (not recorded which). CDR3 DNA: TGTGCCAGCAGTTACAACACCGGGACAGCCTACGAGCAGTACTTC. This translates into CASSYNTGTAYEQYF.